This TCR beta chain is from a study of shared clonotypes between healthy human individuals. Clones were read by immunoSEQ multiplex PCR, and TCRdb kept only the in-frame ones, dropping some. The sample holds some 2 million clones; roughly 95% are singletons and the top ten take around 1.1%. The CDR3 is 15 residues long. Germline loops: CDR1 WSHSY, CDR2 SAAADI. V lost 4 bases to trimming and J lost 3 bases; unmatched junction nucleotides: 7. Only CD45RO-negative cells positively selected for CCR7 counted as naive CD8 cells, so terminally differentiated effector memory CD45RA+ cells were excluded. This TCR was recovered from a man aged 18 to 30 in good health. The rearrangement links TRBV10-2 to TRBJ1-2; TRBD1 matches at 8 bases. Specimen: naive CD8+ T cells sorted from blood. The chain's CDR3 is CASSAADRVYYGYTF. CDR3 nucleotide sequence: TGCGCCAGCAGTGCCGCGGACAGGGTCTACTATGGCTACACCTTC.